Included here is one T cell receptor (beta chain) sequence, with context. The data originate from a study of shared clonotypes between healthy human individuals. About the study: Donors were a couple of women and three men aged 18 to 49.

This CDR3 spans 13 amino acids. V gave up 7 bases and J gave up 2 bases, with 12 bases separating them. Looked up from germline, CDR1 is SNHLY and CDR2 is FYNNEI. Method: immunoSEQ multiplex PCR; TCRdb's copy keeps in-frame clones and lacks some. Of more than 2 million clones in the sample, approximately 96% are singletons; the top ten hold around 0.13%. The receptor was derived from a man younger than 30 in good health. Source material: naive CD4+ T cells sorted from blood. Subset here: CD45RA+ positively selected. The genes are TRBV2 and TRBJ2-7; maybe TRBD2 (6 bases). The CDR3 reads CASNGAGTYEQYF. The CDR3 coding sequence is TGTGCCAGCAACGGGGCGGGGACCTACGAGCAGTACTTC.